The present T cell receptor (beta chain) was sequenced within a study of vaccination and CD4 T cells after COVID-19. Study conclusions and caveats: A median 86.3% of convalescent patients' SARS-CoV-2-reactive clones emerged only after vaccination.

Sequence data for DNA of cultured CD4+ T cells were generated by the Oncomine TCR Beta short-read assay. From the PCR reads, TCRdb called clonotypes with MiXCR, one entry per CDR3 protein. The sample records roughly 20,000 distinct CDR3 sequences, about 42% being singletons. The CDR3 extends over 14 amino acids. The germline gives CDR1 SNHLY, CDR2 FYNNEI. Trimming cost V 6 bases and J 5 bases; bases outside gene matches: 5. Treatment noted: roughly ten-day PBMC culture with coronavirus spike peptide pools or control peptides (ViraFEST assay). This clonotype came up a few times. Its antigen remains unidentified.

Source: CD4+ T cells from blood, cultured in vitro, taken before SARS-CoV-2 vaccination. The TCR originated in a human donor who had recovered from COVID-19. The V call is TRBV2, the J call TRBJ1-5, with 9 bases identical to TRBD1. CDR3 DNA sequence: TGTGCCAGCAGCACTGACAGGGGGTATCAGCCCCAGCATTTT. It translates to CASSTDRGYQPQHF.